One sample yielded the 23 T cell receptor beta chains listed below, sequenced in a study of T cells in Graves' hyperthyroidism and ophthalmopathy (dated by TCRdb to between 2018 and 2020). Receptors were amplified or captured by multiplex PCR. Sequencing instrument: Illumina HiSeq 2000. The TCR beta CDR3 regions were amplified from RNA transcripts. The TCR CDR3 was subjected to a first round of RT-PCR using the HTBI primer set and the Qiagen OneStep RT-PCR kit. The public reads were reprocessed in TCRdb via fastp at Q25 and MiXCR, keeping in-frame beta chains. Rows with a matching CDR3 protein are joined into one entry that keeps the most common DNA and genes. The sample contains around 200,000 distinct CDR3 sequences, about 15% of them found a single time. 25% to 35% of the sample goes to the ten largest clones. Sequenced: blood. Receptors were obtained from a woman between 45 and 60 years old with Graves' hyperthyroidism.

This clonotype was seen repeatedly, ten times or more. The chain is built from TRBV7-2 and TRBJ2-3; TRBD1 might be the D (5 bases). This CDR3 is built from 14 residues. Between the trimmed V and J ends, which lost 2 bases and 0 bases, there was a span of 6 bases. Germline assignment: CDR1 SGHTA and CDR2 FQGNSA. The CDR3 here is CASSLRQSTDTQYF. The CDR3 DNA follows: TGTGCCAGCAGCTTAAGACAGAGCACAGATACGCAGTATTTT.

This clonotype was detected ten times or more. This chain connects TRBV7-2 to TRBJ2-7; D could derive from TRBD1 or TRBD2 (5 bases each). The V gene lost 11 bases and the J gene lost 1 base, with 21 bases spanning the gap. The CDR3 sequence is 15 residues long. Germline loops: CDR1 SGHTA, CDR2 FQGNSA. The DNA for the CDR3 is TGTGCCCGTCGACGATTCGGGACGGATTCCTACGAGCAGTACTTC. Protein sequence: CARRRFGTDSYEQYF.

This clonotype was counted at least ten times. The V and J genes are TRBV7-2 and TRBJ1-1; a weak D match, TRBD1 (6 bases). Trimming removed 10 bases from V and 1 base from J, with 13 bases in between. CDR1 is SGHTA and CDR2 is FQGNSA in the germline V gene. The CDR3 sequence is 13 residues long. In DNA, the CDR3 is TGTGCCACAGCTAGGGGGTCGAACACTGAAGCTTTCTTT. It yields the protein CATARGSNTEAFF.

Of note for this clonotype: A read error is possible here, since a much larger clone lies one base away. The chain has TRBV7-8 and TRBJ2-3, with 7 bases lining up with TRBD1. The CDR3 length is 16 residues. Germline CDR1 and CDR2: SGHVS and FQNEAQ. This CDR3 is CAGSLALGTATDTQYF. CDR3 in DNA: TGTGCCGGCAGCTTAGCGCTCGGGACAGCCACAGATACGCAGTATTTT.

The rearrangement links TRBV7-9 to TRBJ2-2, with 8 bases that match TRBD1. This CDR3 spans 13 amino acids. From germline, CDR1 is SEHNR and CDR2 FQNEAQ (reference sequence). J was trimmed by 6 bases and V by 4 bases; bases with no gene match: 1. In DNA form, the CDR3 reads TGTGCCAGCAGCTGGACAGGGCCCGGGGAGCTGTTTTTT. Residues: CASSWTGPGELFF.

This clonotype was seen many times. This sequence joins TRBV28 and TRBJ2-2; TRBD1 agrees at 10 bases. V was pared by 6 bases and J by 0 bases, with 4 bases of the junction left unmatched. Germline CDR1 MDHEN, CDR2 SYDVKM. The CDR3 is 16 amino acids. CDR3 bases: TGTGCCAGCAGCCCCGACAGGGGGCCGAACACCGGGGAGCTGTTTTTT. It translates to CASSPDRGPNTGELFF.

The rearrangement links TRBV19 to TRBJ1-1; D is uncertain. Germline V gives CDR1 LNHDA, CDR2 SQIVND (reference sequence). Trimming removed 9 bases from V and 3 bases from J, with 17 bases in between. CDR3 length equals 14 residues. The CDR3 DNA reads as TGTGCCAGCTCAGCCCAGGACGCTGACACTGAAGCTTTCTTT. It yields the protein CASSAQDADTEAFF.

Many counts were recorded for this clonotype. V and J are TRBV19 and TRBJ2-3; the match to TRBD2 covers 8 bases. CDR3 length equals 16 residues. The germline V gene encodes CDR1 LNHDA and CDR2 SQIVND (reference sequence). V lost 6 bases and J lost 2; bases outside the gene matches: 10. In nucleotides, the CDR3 is TGTGCCAGTAGCCCCTTGAGCGGGGGCCTCACAGATACGCAGTATTTT. It translates to CASSPLSGGLTDTQYF.

This clonotype was counted many times. The rearrangement uses TRBV5-6 and TRBJ1-1; D gene uncertain. Trimming took 0 bases from V and 1 from J, leaving 10 bases between them. Germline V gene data show CDR1 as SGHDT and CDR2 as YYEEEE. This CDR3 region has 15 residues. The CDR3 sequence is CASSLAGRANTEAFF. CDR3 nucleotides: TGTGCCAGCAGCTTGGCCGGGCGGGCGAACACTGAAGCTTTCTTT.

As regards this clonotype: This may stem from a read error, because a much larger clone lies one nucleotide away. The chain is built from TRBV7-9 and TRBJ1-1, with no clear D. The germline V gene encodes CDR1 SEHNR and CDR2 FQNEAQ (reference sequence). The CDR3 runs 14 residues. V lost 5 bases, J lost 3 bases, and 13 bases lay in between. This chain's CDR3 is CASSHSEGYTEAFF. The DNA for the CDR3 is TGTGCCAGCAGCCACTCAGAGGGCTACACTGAAGCTTTCTTT.

This clonotype was counted many times. The chain has TRBV19 and TRBJ2-6; the match to TRBD1 covers 8 bases. The CDR3 is made up of 13 amino acids. The J segment lost 10 bases and the V segment lost 5 bases, leaving 4 bases of the junction unmatched. Germline CDR1 is LNHDA and CDR2 is SQIVND (reference sequence). The CDR3 spells CASSAGQGNVLTF. CDR3 DNA: TGTGCCAGTAGTGCAGGACAGGGAAACGTCCTGACTTTC.

This clonotype has a count of ten or more. The chain joins TRBV27 to TRBJ1-4; no clear D gene. Germline lookup yields CDR1 MNHEY and CDR2 SMNVEV (reference sequence). Deletions cut 5 bases from V and 4 bases from J, with 8 bases between. The CDR3 runs to 13 residues. CDR3 bases: TGTGCCAGCAGTCTATTCTTTAATGAAAAACTGTTTTTT. This gives the protein CASSLFFNEKLFF.

The table lists this clonotype with a few counts. The chain recombines TRBV4-1 with TRBJ1-1; D is unclear. The V end lost 4 bases, the J end lost 5 bases, and 20 bases lay between the germline ends. CDR1 is MGHRA and CDR2 is YSYEKL in the germline V gene. This CDR3 is built from 16 residues. The CDR3 reads CASSPRVGFGGTEAFF. CDR3 DNA sequence: TGCGCCAGCAGCCCTCGGGTCGGGTTCGGAGGGACTGAAGCTTTCTTT.

This clonotype was observed many times. V and J are TRBV12-3 or TRBV12-4 and TRBJ1-2; 7 bases match TRBD1. The V segment lost 2 bases and the J segment 6 bases; nucleotides outside the gene matches: 12. The CDR3 has 16 amino acids. The CDR3 sequence is CASSLLIAGTADGYTF. The DNA for the CDR3 is TGTGCCAGCAGTTTATTAATTGCCGGGACAGCCGATGGCTACACCTTC.

This clonotype was detected ten times or more. The chain employs TRBV12-3 or TRBV12-4 and TRBJ1-1; D possibly corresponds to TRBD1 (5 bases). The CDR3 sequence is 13 residues long. V lost 2 bases, J lost 4 bases, and 8 bases lay in between. This CDR3 is CASSLRQFTEAFF. The CDR3 DNA is TGTGCCAGCAGTTTAAGACAGTTCACTGAAGCTTTCTTT.

This clonotype was found many times. The chain joins TRBV19 to TRBJ2-3, with D unclear. The CDR3 is made up of 17 amino acids. Germline V gene sequence: CDR1 LNHDA, CDR2 SQIVND (reference sequence). Trimming removed 3 bases at V and 1 base at J, with 17 bases between. The CDR3 spells CASSISFWRTGTDTQYF. For the CDR3, the DNA is TGTGCCAGTAGTATCTCCTTTTGGAGAACCGGCACAGATACGCAGTATTTT.

The chain carries TRBV7-8 and TRBJ1-6; D call uncertain. CDR1 SGHVS and CDR2 FQNEAQ come from the germline V gene. V lost 5 bases to trimming and J lost 7 bases, with 21 bases between them. The CDR3 spans 17 residues. CDR3 protein: CASSPAALIPGNSPLHF. For the CDR3, the DNA is TGTGCCAGCAGCCCCGCCGCCTTGATTCCGGGGAATTCACCCCTCCACTTT.

This clonotype was observed at least ten times. The gene calls are TRBV3-1 and TRBJ2-5; D is uncertain. Germline-derived CDR1 and CDR2 are LGHDT and YNNKEL (reference sequence). This CDR3 is built from 12 residues. V shed 2 bases and J shed 4 bases, with 5 bases lying between them. The DNA of the CDR3 is TGTGCCAGCAGCCAACTTGGAGAGACCCAGTACTTC. Translation gives CASSQLGETQYF.

The chain links TRBV7-8 to TRBJ1-2, with D possibly matching TRBD1 (5 bases). V lost 6 bases to trimming and J lost 4 bases, with 18 bases between them. Germline CDR1 is SGHVS and CDR2 is FQNEAQ. The CDR3 contains 15 residues. The CDR3 DNA sequence: TGTGCCAGCAGTCCCATTCTCGGGGCTGGCTATGGCTACACCTTC. Its translation is CASSPILGAGYGYTF. Looking up the rest from reference TRBV7-8 and TRBJ1-2 gives the full variable domain: GAGVSQSPRYKVAKRGQDVALRCDPISGHVSLFWYQQALGQGPEFLTYFQNEAQLDKSGLPSDRFFAERPEGSVSTLKIQRTQQEDSAVYLCASSPILGAGYGYTFGSGTRLTVV.

This clonotype was picked up many times. The rearrangement joins TRBV7-8 to TRBJ2-7; D may be TRBD1 or TRBD2 (5 bases each). CDR1 is SGHVS and CDR2 is FQNEAQ in the germline V gene. The CDR3 length is 15 residues. V lost 5 bases and J 3 bases, leaving 17 bases between the germline ends. The CDR3 DNA reads TGTGCCAGCAGCCTCGGGGCCCTCCCCTACTACGAGCAGTACTTC. Protein product: CASSLGALPYYEQYF.

This clonotype has ten or more counts. This chain connects TRBV20-1 to TRBJ1-4; D is undetermined. CDR3 size: 14 residues. From germline, CDR1 is DFQATT and CDR2 SNEGSKA (reference sequence). V was shortened by 4 bases and J by 7 bases, with 16 bases between the two germline ends. CDR3 protein: CSAIGRMAGEKLFF. The CDR3 DNA is TGCAGTGCTATAGGACGGATGGCGGGTGAAAAACTGTTTTTT.

A note on this clonotype: Given a much more abundant clone one base away, this may be a read error. The rearrangement joins TRBV27 to TRBJ1-5; 7 bases fit TRBD1. The CDR3 is 16 amino acids. The germline V gene has CDR1 MNHEY and CDR2 SMNVEV (reference sequence). DNA of the CDR3: TGTGCCAGCAGTCTCATGGGGTTGACAGGGAGTCAGCCCCATCATTTT. Amino acid sequence: CASSLMGLTGSQPHHF.

This clonotype was recorded at least ten times. The rearrangement links TRBV27 to TRBJ1-1, with D tentatively TRBD1 (5 bases). The length of the CDR3 is 14 residues. Trimming took 6 bases from V and 1 from J, leaving 12 bases between them. Germline CDR1 reads MNHEY; CDR2 reads SMNVEV (reference sequence). The CDR3, as DNA: TGTGCCAGCAGCTCCAGACAGAAGAACACTGAAGCTTTCTTT. Protein: CASSSRQKNTEAFF.